This is a list of T cell receptor beta chains from one sample in a study of T cells after yellow fever vaccination. TCRdb processed the 5' RACE reads anew with MiXCR; each CDR3 protein has one entry. This table has around 530,000 distinct CDR3 sequences, around a sixth appearing once. The input for sequencing was PBMCs, taken 5 to 6 days after the first yellow fever vaccination. The receptors shown here come from a man aged 18 to 35 who received the YFV17D yellow fever vaccine. CDR3s include the opening cysteine and the closing phenylalanine or tryptophan. Not all rows give a size; the values are once, few, many and, for expanded clones, a class.

clone_size	v_call	j_call	cdr3_aa
.	TRBV3-1	TRBJ2-7	CASRPTINSYEQYF
few	TRBV7-9	TRBJ2-7	CASSTSTGDEQYF
.	TRBV27	TRBJ2-5	CASRTRGETQYF
.	TRBV20-1	TRBJ1-5	CSAREDNDSNQPQHF
.	TRBV7-7	TRBJ2-3	CASSRTAGTDTQYF
few	TRBV4-2	TRBJ2-1	CASSQGDYEREQFF
few	TRBV12-3/TRBV12-4	TRBJ1-5	CASSRGGVGSNQPQHF
.	TRBV5-1	TRBJ2-7	CASRDGQGDSYEQYF
few	TRBV11-1	TRBJ2-3	CASSFTDRLSLDTQYF
.	TRBV7-9	TRBJ2-5	CASSAPPGTSVGETQYF
.	TRBV5-1	TRBJ2-7	CASSPHREAYEQYF
few	TRBV5-6	TRBJ2-3	CASSSSGLFGDTQYF
.	TRBV4-3	TRBJ1-6	CASSQEAGRTGNSPLHF
.	TRBV4-3	TRBJ2-5	CASSVLGGTETQYF
many	TRBV7-2	TRBJ2-7	CASSSGTGYYEQYF
.	TRBV18	TRBJ2-6	CASSPTGTSGANVLTF
few	TRBV4-1	TRBJ2-6	CASTREPSGANVLTF
few	TRBV6-1	TRBJ1-2	CASSEGEGGYGYTF
.	TRBV20-1	TRBJ2-3	CSAITGTSSADTQYF
.	TRBV20-1	TRBJ1-4	CSADTGTTEKLFF
few	TRBV9	TRBJ2-1	CASSGFDRGNEQFF
.	TRBV11-2	TRBJ2-3	CASSLGPRPVGSTDTQYF
.	TRBV25-1	TRBJ2-5	CASSALAGLETQYF
many	TRBV19	TRBJ2-1	CASSFLAFFPSNEQFF
.	TRBV20-1	TRBJ2-2	CSALGASNTGELFF